Shown below are 20 T cell receptor beta chains from a single sample sequenced in a study of blood T cells in healthy people across ages. The second PCR ran about 6 to 11 cycles with a sample-barcoded 5' primer and J-beta primers. Each CDR3 protein gets one entry after TCRdb re-called the 5' RACE reads with MiXCR. This sample has some 1.4 million distinct CDR3 sequences, with approximately 42% found just once. Material: blood. The origin of the receptors is a woman aged 18-29 years in good health.

The chain has TRBV2 and TRBJ1-1, with D unresolved. The germline V gene encodes CDR1 SNHLY and CDR2 FYNNEI. CDR3 length: 13 amino acids. Trimming shortened V by 4 bases and J by 3 bases, and 9 bases separated the two germline ends. The CDR3 sequence: CASSGVADTEAFF. For the CDR3, the DNA is TGTGCCAGCAGTGGGGTAGCAGACACTGAAGCTTTCTTT.

The chain employs TRBV27 and TRBJ1-2, with 7 bases fitting TRBD1. Germline CDR1 and CDR2: MNHEY and SMNVEV (reference sequence). With V trimmed by 3 bases and J by 4 bases, 5 bases remained unmatched. This CDR3 has 14 amino acids. CDR3 in DNA: TGTGCCAGCAGTTTTACCGGGACAGTCTATGGCTACACCTTC. It translates to CASSFTGTVYGYTF.

The chain carries TRBV10-3 and TRBJ1-5, with 7 bases matching TRBD1. The CDR3 has 14 residues. J was trimmed by 6 bases and V by 10 bases; bases with no gene match: 12. Germline assignment: CDR1 ENHRY and CDR2 SYGVKD. CDR3 nucleotides: TGTGCCACCGGATCAGACAGGGAAAGTCAGCCCCAGCATTTT. Amino acids: CATGSDRESQPQHF.

This clonotype was seen a few times. The chain is built from TRBV29-1 and TRBJ1-2; the D gene is possibly TRBD1 (6 bases). The CDR3 contains 14 residues. With 4 bases removed from V and 6 bases from J, the gap between germline ends came to 18 bases. Per germline, CDR1 SQVTM and CDR2 ANQGSEA. CDR3 amino acids: CSVVGAASIDGYTF. The CDR3 region has the DNA TGCAGCGTTGTGGGGGCGGCCTCAATTGATGGCTACACCTTC. The whole variable domain, remainder taken from reference TRBV29-1 and TRBJ1-2, is SAVISQKPSRDICQRGTSLTIQCQVDSQVTMMFWYRQQPGQSLTLIATANQGSEATYESGFVIDKFPISRPNLTFSTLTVSNMSPEDSSIYLCSVVGAASIDGYTFGSGTRLTVV.

The genes are TRBV27 and TRBJ1-2, with D perhaps TRBD1 (6 bases). Trimming took 1 base from V and 8 from J, leaving 11 bases between them. This CDR3 spans 13 amino acids. Germline-derived CDR1 and CDR2 are MNHEY and SMNVEV (reference sequence). The CDR3 DNA follows: TGTGCCAGCAGTTTATTGGCAGGGGCCGGCTACACCTTC. Its protein product is CASSLLAGAGYTF.

This clonotype appeared a few times. This chain joins TRBV6-6 and TRBJ2-1; 8 bases map to TRBD2. After removal of 5 bases from V and 5 bases from J, the junction contained 8 bases not matched to a gene. CDR1 MNHNY and CDR2 SVGAGI come from the germline V gene (reference sequence). The CDR3 contains 15 residues. The CDR3 coding sequence is TGTGCCAGCAGTCGGGCCGGGACTAGAAACAATGAGCAGTTCTTC. Its translation: CASSRAGTRNNEQFF.

The chain joins TRBV29-1 to TRBJ1-2; D not resolved. V lost 4 bases and J 0 bases, leaving 3 bases between the germline ends. Germline V gives CDR1 SQVTM, CDR2 ANQGSEA. The CDR3 sequence is 11 residues long. The CDR3 sequence is CSVAANYGYTF. The CDR3 DNA follows: TGCAGCGTTGCTGCTAACTATGGCTACACCTTC.

A remark on this clonotype: A read error may account for a junction end that differs from germline. J is TRBJ2-3 and V is TRBV4-1; 8 bases align to TRBD2. CDR3 length equals 16 residues. Germline V gene lookup returns CDR1 MGHRA and CDR2 YSYEKL. CDR3 sequence: CVSSHLREEVTDTQYF. CDR3 coding DNA: TGCGTCAGCAGCCACTTGCGGGAGGAGGTTACAGATACGCAGTATTTT.

This chain links TRBV6-6 with TRBJ1-4, with D perhaps TRBD1 (5 bases). Trimming left V 5 bases short and J 5 bases short, with 12 bases between. This CDR3 has 14 residues. Germline V gene sequence: CDR1 MNHNY, CDR2 SVGAGI (reference sequence). DNA for the CDR3: TGTGCCAGCAGTCGACAGACCATAAATGAAAAACTGTTTTTT. Its protein product is CASSRQTINEKLFF.

This clonotype came up once. The chain carries TRBV3-1 and TRBJ1-6; no clear D. Germline V lookup: CDR1 LGHDT, CDR2 YNNKEL (reference sequence). CDR3 length: 15 amino acids. V lost 4 bases and J 6 bases, leaving 13 bases between the germline ends. In DNA, the CDR3 is TGTGCCAGCAGCCCCGTGGACTCCCTTAATTCACCCCTCCACTTT. Protein: CASSPVDSLNSPLHF.

This chain connects TRBV9 to TRBJ1-2, with a weak D call TRBD1 (5 bases). This CDR3 spans 13 amino acids. CDR1 and CDR2 (germline): SGDLS, YYNGEE. Trimming stripped 3 bases from V and 6 bases from J, with 12 bases between. CDR3 sequence reads: CASSADRYHGYTF. CDR3 sequence (DNA): TGTGCCAGCAGCGCAGACAGATATCATGGCTACACCTTC.

This clonotype was observed a few times. V and J are TRBV3-1 and TRBJ1-2; D is unresolved. In germline, CDR1 is LGHDT, CDR2 YNNKEL (reference sequence). V gave up 2 bases and J gave up 4 bases, with 5 bases separating them. The CDR3 has 12 amino acids. The CDR3 bases are TGTGCCAGCAGCCAACAACCCTATGGCTACACCTTC. The encoded protein is CASSQQPYGYTF.

This rearrangement joins TRBV4-1 to TRBJ2-4; possible D gene TRBD2, 7 bases. The DNA matches TRBJ2-7 better at its end, which makes the J call doubtful. This CDR3 is 15 amino acids long. Germline V lookup: CDR1 MGHRA, CDR2 YSYEKL. CDR3 in amino acids: CASSQGRGGGYEQYF. The DNA for the CDR3 is TGCGCCAGCAGCCAAGGGAGGGGAGGGGGCTACGAGCAGTACTTC.

J is TRBJ1-5 and V is TRBV4-3; D is ambiguous. Between the trimmed V and J ends, which lost 0 bases and 1 base, there was a span of 7 bases. This CDR3 contains 15 residues. CDR1 is LGHNA and CDR2 is YSLEER in the germline V gene. CDR3 sequence (DNA): TGCGCCAGCAGCCAAGAGATTGGAAGCAATCAGCCCCAGCATTTT. Its translation is CASSQEIGSNQPQHF.

The chain combines TRBV12-3 or TRBV12-4 with TRBJ2-3, with D possibly being TRBD1 (5 bases). The CDR3 length is 14 residues. Trimming cost V 5 bases and J 2 bases, with 11 bases left between them. This CDR3 reads CASSLRQLTDTQYF. Here the CDR3 DNA reads TGTGCCAGCAGTCTTAGACAGCTCACAGATACGCAGTATTTT.

The rearrangement links TRBV10-3 to TRBJ1-2; 7 nucleotides agree with TRBD1. Trimming took 0 bases from V and 2 from J; bases not matched to a gene: 3. From germline, CDR1 is ENHRY and CDR2 SYGVKD. The CDR3 runs to 15 residues. The CDR3 sequence is CAISESTGRNYGYTF. The CDR3 bases are TGTGCCATCAGTGAGTCGACAGGGCGGAACTATGGCTACACCTTC.

This clonotype was detected only a few times. The chain links TRBV6-6 to TRBJ2-7; 9 bases are a match to TRBD1. This CDR3 has 14 amino acids. The V segment lost 7 bases and the J segment 4 bases; nucleotides outside the gene matches: 8. CDR1 is MNHNY, CDR2 SVGAGI, per germline (reference sequence). CDR3 region: CASKVQGTGYEQYF. The CDR3, as DNA: TGTGCCAGCAAGGTACAGGGGACAGGGTACGAGCAGTACTTC.

The chain employs TRBV5-1 and TRBJ2-4; possibly TRBD2 for D (6 bases). The CDR3 contains 14 residues. In germline, CDR1 is SGHRS, CDR2 YFSETQ. Trimming left V 4 bases short and J 8 bases short, with 16 bases between. The CDR3 is CASSPTGLKDIQYF. The CDR3 bases are TGCGCCAGCAGCCCTACGGGACTTAAGGACATTCAGTACTTC.

J is TRBJ2-1 and V is TRBV9; the D call may be TRBD1 or TRBD2 (5 bases each). From germline, CDR1 is SGDLS and CDR2 YYNGEE. The CDR3 consists of 16 residues. V was trimmed by 2 bases and J by 2 bases, leaving 14 bases between them. CDR3 nucleotides: TGTGCCAGCAGCGTCTATGACGGGGCTACCTACAATGAGCAGTTCTTC. Its translation: CASSVYDGATYNEQFF.

The genes are TRBV2 and TRBJ1-6, with D tentatively TRBD1 (5 bases). Germline lookup yields CDR1 SNHLY and CDR2 FYNNEI. The CDR3 is 14 amino acids. V was trimmed by 6 bases and J by 7 bases, leaving 13 bases between them. The DNA for the CDR3 is TGTGCCAGCAGGACGGGTTGGGGGAATTCACCCCTCCACTTT. This sequence encodes CASRTGWGNSPLHF.